The 3 T cell receptor beta chains below were found in one sample sequenced in a study of cytomegalovirus exposure and HLA in healthy donors. The PCR had 60 Vbeta and 13 Jbeta primers. Clones were read by immunoSEQ multiplex PCR, and TCRdb kept only the in-frame ones, dropping some. The sample carries about 78,000 clones, around 70% recorded once. Sequenced input: PBMCs. The receptors here all came from a woman between 40 and 50 years old in good health and CMV-seropositive.

The chain joins TRBV27 to TRBJ1-6; TRBD1 aligns across 8 bases. The germline V gene has CDR1 MNHEY and CDR2 SMNVEV (reference sequence). There are 15 residues in the CDR3. Trimming took 6 bases from V and 0 from J; bases not matched to a gene: 1. CDR3 in amino acids: CASRTGASYNSPLHF. The DNA of the CDR3 is TGTGCCAGCAGGACAGGGGCCTCCTATAATTCACCCCTCCACTTT.

The V and J genes are TRBV6-6 and TRBJ1-5; D not certain. The CDR3 has 14 residues. Trimming took 4 bases from V and 0 from J, leaving 7 bases between them. CDR1 MNHNY and CDR2 SVGAGI come from the germline V gene (reference sequence). The CDR3, as DNA: TGTGCCAGCAGTTTAGGACTTAGCAATCAGCCCCAGCATTTT. Its protein is CASSLGLSNQPQHF.

The CDR3 bases are TGTGCCAGCGGACTAGTTGAGACCCAGTACTTC. Translating gives CASGLVETQYF. The rearrangement uses TRBV7-2 and TRBJ2-5; 7 bases are a match to TRBD2. V lost 8 bases, J lost 5 bases, and 2 bases stayed unmatched. There are 11 residues in the CDR3. Germline V CDR1 and CDR2: SGHTA, FQGNSA. Looking up the rest from reference TRBV7-2 and TRBJ2-5 gives the full variable domain: GAGVSQSPSNKVTEKGKDVELRCDPISGHTALYWYRQSLGQGLEFLIYFQGNSAPDKSGLPSDRFSAERTGGSVSTLTIQRTQQEDSAVYLCASGLVETQYFGPGTRLLVL.